This T cell receptor (beta chain) was observed in a study of blood T cell repertoires in COVID-19. Looking at the study overall: Samples of COVID-19 (acute and convalescent) were obtained from the United States, Italy and Spain.

Followed over time, Seattle patients had been enrolled while infection was active. TCRdb keeps only in-frame clones here, not all; method: immunoSEQ multiplex PCR. The table lists 150,000 to 200,000 clones, 75% to 85% of them singletons. CDR1 and CDR2 (germline): SGHVS, FQNEAQ. The CDR3 has 15 amino acids. With V trimmed by 2 bases and J by 11 bases, 8 bases remained unmatched. The sequencing input was peripheral blood. The source of this sequence is an elderly woman with COVID-19, enrolled during active disease. This chain connects TRBV7-8 to TRBJ2-1; 11 nucleotides match TRBD2. CDR3 amino acids: CASSLTGLAGGQQFF. As DNA, the CDR3 is TGTGCCAGCAGCTTAACGGGGCTAGCGGGGGGCCAGCAGTTCTTC.